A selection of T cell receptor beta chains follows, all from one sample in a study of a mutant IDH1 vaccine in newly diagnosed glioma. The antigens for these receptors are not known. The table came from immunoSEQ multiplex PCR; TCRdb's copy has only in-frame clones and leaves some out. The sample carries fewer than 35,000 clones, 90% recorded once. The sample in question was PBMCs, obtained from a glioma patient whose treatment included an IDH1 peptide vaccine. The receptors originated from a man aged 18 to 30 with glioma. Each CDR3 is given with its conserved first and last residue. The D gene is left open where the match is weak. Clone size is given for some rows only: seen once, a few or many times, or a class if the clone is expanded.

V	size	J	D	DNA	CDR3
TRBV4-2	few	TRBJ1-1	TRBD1	TGTGCCACCGGACAGGGGACGGTGGGAAACACTGAAGCTTTCTTT	CATGQGTVGNTEAFF
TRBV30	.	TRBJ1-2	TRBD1	TGTGCCTGTCCTTATACAGGGCGCCAGGGGGGAGGCTACACCTTC	CACPYTGRQGGGYTF
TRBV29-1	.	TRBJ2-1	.	TGCAGCGTTGGGATGAAAGCGTCCAATGAGCAGTTCTTC	CSVGMKASNEQFF
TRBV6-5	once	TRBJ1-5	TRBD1	TGTGCCAGCAGCCCCGATAGGGGGCCTCAGCCCCAGCATTTT	CASSPDRGPQPQHF
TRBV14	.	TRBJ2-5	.	TGTGCCAGCAGCAATCGGGTGACACAAGAGACCCAGTACTTC	CASSNRVTQETQYF
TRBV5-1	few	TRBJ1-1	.	TGCGCCAGCAGCTTGCAAGAGAACACTGAAGCTTTCTTT	CASSLQENTEAFF
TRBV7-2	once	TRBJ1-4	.	TGTGCCAGCAGCTTAAGGGTCGGTGCAGGTGAAAAACTGTTTTTT	CASSLRVGAGEKLFF
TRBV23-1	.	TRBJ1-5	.	TGCGCCAGCAGTCAATCCCAGGGCGCTTACAATCAGCCCCAGCATTTT	CASSQSQGAYNQPQHF
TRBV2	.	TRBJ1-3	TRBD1	TGTGCCAGCGGGGGAACAGGGGGCTCTGGAAACACCATATATTTT	CASGGTGGSGNTIYF
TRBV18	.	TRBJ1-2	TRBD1	TGTGCCAGCTCCCCGGACAGGGTTTATGGCTACACCTTC	CASSPDRVYGYTF
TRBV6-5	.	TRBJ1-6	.	TGTGCCAGCAGTTACTCGGGACGGGATAATTCACCCCTCCACTTT	CASSYSGRDNSPLHF
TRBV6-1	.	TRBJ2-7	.	TGTGCCAGCAGTGAAGCGAGCCAGGTGGGATCCTACGAGCAGTACTTC	CASSEASQVGSYEQYF
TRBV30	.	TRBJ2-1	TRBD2	TGTGCCTGGAGTGTAGCGGGAGGGCCGGGTGAGCAGTTCTTC	CAWSVAGGPGEQFF
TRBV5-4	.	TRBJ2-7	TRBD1	TGTGCCAGCAGCTGGGGACAGGGGTCCCACGAGCAGTACTTC	CASSWGQGSHEQYF
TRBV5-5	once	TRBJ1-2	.	TGTGCCAGCAGCAAGGACTCGGCTGGCTACACCTTC	CASSKDSAGYTF
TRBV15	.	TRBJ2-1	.	TGTGCCACCAGCGACCGGGACCTGAGGGGCAATGAGCAGTTCTTC	CATSDRDLRGNEQFF
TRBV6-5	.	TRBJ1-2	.	TGTGCCAGCCATGACAGGCCTAACTATGGCTACACCTTC	CASHDRPNYGYTF
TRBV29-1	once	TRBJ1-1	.	TGCAGCGTCGTCCGGGGGGCCATAAACACTGAAGCTTTCTTT	CSVVRGAINTEAFF
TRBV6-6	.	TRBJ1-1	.	TGTGCCAGCAGTTACAATGCTGAAGCTTTCTTT	CASSYNAEAFF
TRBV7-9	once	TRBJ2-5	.	TGTGCCAGCAGCTTTTCCCCACAAGAGACCCAGTACTTC	CASSFSPQETQYF
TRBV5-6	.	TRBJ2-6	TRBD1	TGTGCCAGCAGCCTGAGGAAGGGACAGGGTAGGTCTGGGGCCAACGTCCTGACTTTC	CASSLRKGQGRSGANVLTF
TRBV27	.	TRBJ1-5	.	TGTGCCAGCAGTCCAGAGGGGGGCCAGCCCCAGCATTTT	CASSPEGGQPQHF
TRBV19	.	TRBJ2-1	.	TGTGCCAGTAGTATCGCGGGAACCCACAATGAGCAGTTCTTC	CASSIAGTHNEQFF
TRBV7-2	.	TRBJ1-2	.	TGTGCCAGCAGCAAGGACGTTAACTATGGCTACACCTTC	CASSKDVNYGYTF
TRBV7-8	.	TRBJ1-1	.	TGTGCCAGCAGCTTGGGGGGTGAAGAAGCTTTCTTT	CASSLGGEEAFF
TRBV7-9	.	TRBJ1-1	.	TGTGCCAGCAGCGGGCCGGGGCGGCGGAGCACTGAAGCTTTCTTT	CASSGPGRRSTEAFF
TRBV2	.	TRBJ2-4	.	TGTGCCAGCAGTGACTGGGGGGACATTCAGTACTTC	CASSDWGDIQYF
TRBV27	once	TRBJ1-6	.	TGTGCCAGCAGTTTATTTTCTGATAATTCACCCCTCCACTTT	CASSLFSDNSPLHF
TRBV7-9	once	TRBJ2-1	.	TGTGCCAGCACCTCCTGGGGTCAGGAAGGGGGTATCTCCTACAATGAGCAGTTCTTC	CASTSWGQEGGISYNEQFF
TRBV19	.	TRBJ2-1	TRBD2	TGTGCCAGTAGTATCCTGACTAGCGGGAGTAATGAGCAGTTCTTC	CASSILTSGSNEQFF
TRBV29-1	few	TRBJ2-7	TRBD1	TGCAGCGTTGTGGGGTGGACAGGAGGCTACGAGCAGTACTTC	CSVVGWTGGYEQYF
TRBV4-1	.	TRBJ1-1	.	TGCGCCAGCAGCCAAGAAGGGGGGTTCACTGAAGCTTTCTTT	CASSQEGGFTEAFF
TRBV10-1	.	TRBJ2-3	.	TGCGCCAGCAGTGTAGGGCGGGATACGCAGTATTTT	CASSVGRDTQYF
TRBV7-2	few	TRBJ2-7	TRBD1	TGTGCCAGCAAACACAGGGGGGCCGGCGAGCAGTACTTC	CASKHRGAGEQYF
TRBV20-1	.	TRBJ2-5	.	TGCAGTGCTGGGAGGGAGACCCAGTACTTC	CSAGRETQYF
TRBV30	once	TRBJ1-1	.	TGTGCCTCGAAAAAGATGGGGACTGAAGCTTTCTTT	CASKKMGTEAFF
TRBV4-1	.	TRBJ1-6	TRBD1	TGCGCCAGCAGCCAAGATCACAGGGGAGGGTATTCACCCCTCCACTTT	CASSQDHRGGYSPLHF
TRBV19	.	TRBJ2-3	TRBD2	TGTGCCACCAGAGCGGGAGGATGGACAGATACGCAGTATTTT	CATRAGGWTDTQYF
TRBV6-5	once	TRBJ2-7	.	TGTGCCAGCAGACGCAGCCTTGGATCCTACGAGCAGTACTTC	CASRRSLGSYEQYF
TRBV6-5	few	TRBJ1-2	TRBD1	TGTGCCAGCAGCCCGGGACAGAGCTATGGCTACACCTTC	CASSPGQSYGYTF
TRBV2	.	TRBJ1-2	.	TGTGCCAGCGGGCGAGAGCCAGGCTATGGCTACACCTTC	CASGREPGYGYTF
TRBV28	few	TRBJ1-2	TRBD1	TGTGCCAGCAGTTTTTCAGGGGGCTCCTATGGCTACACCTTC	CASSFSGGSYGYTF